This T cell receptor beta chain was identified during a study of T cell repertoires in cytomegalovirus infection. TCRdb passed the reads through MiXCR, listing each CDR3 protein once. The data hold hundreds of thousands of distinct CDR3 sequences, with roughly a third observed a single time. This clonotype has just a few counts. Its antigen is not identified. The CDR3 is 16 residues long. V dropped 1 base and J dropped 3 bases, with 13 bases sitting between them. The germline V gene has CDR1 SGHTA and CDR2 FQGNSA. V and J are TRBV7-2 and TRBJ1-5; no clear D. The sequence was collected from a human donor in good health (CMV status not recorded). Some clones in this sample may be carry-over from other donors' samples. The sequenced sample was cultured PBMCs, obtained from culture after CMV antigen stimulation. The CDR3 DNA is TGTGCCAGCAGCTTAGATGTAGGGCGATCCAATCAGCCCCAGCATTTT. Translated: CASSLDVGRSNQPQHF.